The present T cell receptor (beta chain) was sequenced within a study of somatic mutations in cytotoxic T cells in rheumatoid arthritis. Overall study context: Flow cytometry sorted some V beta antibody-stained T-cell populations to nearly 100% purity, V beta1+ cells among them being sequenced for TCRB.

This CDR3 is built from 14 residues. Trimming removed 5 bases from V and 3 bases from J, with 10 bases in between. Germline loops: CDR1 SEHNR, CDR2 FQNEAQ (reference sequence). This clone was counted between two and nine times. What it binds is unknown. The assay was immunoSEQ multiplex PCR, and TCRdb's table has in-frame clones only and misses some. This repertoire shows 10,000 to 13,000 clones, roughly 85% found once; its top ten account for approximately 30%. Study-wide results and limits: Multiple comparisons were not accounted for in the slight TRBV07 underrepresentation seen in rheumatoid arthritis patients.

The V and J genes are TRBV7-9 and TRBJ1-4, with D maybe TRBD1 (5 bases). The sequenced sample consisted of CD8+ T cells sorted from blood. This TCR derives from an adult with rheumatoid arthritis. CDR3: CASSAGRSNEKLFF. The CDR3 bases are TGTGCCAGCAGCGCGGGACGGTCTAATGAAAAACTGTTTTTT.